The present T cell receptor (beta chain) was sequenced within a study of PD-1 blockade in classical Hodgkin lymphoma. In the study overall: Every 2 weeks, patients had 3 mg/kg nivolumab intravenously.

There are 13 residues in the CDR3. Trimming cost V 0 bases and J 4 bases, with 4 bases left between them. Per germline, CDR1 MNHEY and CDR2 SVGAGI. TCRdb keeps only in-frame clones here, not all; method: immunoSEQ multiplex PCR. The data contain about 64,000 clones, about 90% of them singletons. As to this clone: Its antigen is not known.

Time point here: cycle 4 day 1 (C4D1), after more than five weeks of nivolumab. All trial patients relapsed after autologous stem cell transplantation. Broader study findings: As was reported, newly diagnosed patients showed lower baseline TCR diversity than healthy donors did. Those starting nivolumab under 1 year post-ASCT were excluded.

This material consisted of peripheral blood mononuclear cells (PBMCs), taken before the fourth cycle of nivolumab. The source of this sequence is a human donor with classical Hodgkin lymphoma. The chain uses TRBV6-5 and TRBJ2-1, with D unclear. The CDR3 sequence: CASSYSYYNEQFF. The CDR3 DNA is TGTGCCAGCAGTTACTCGTATTACAATGAGCAGTTCTTC.